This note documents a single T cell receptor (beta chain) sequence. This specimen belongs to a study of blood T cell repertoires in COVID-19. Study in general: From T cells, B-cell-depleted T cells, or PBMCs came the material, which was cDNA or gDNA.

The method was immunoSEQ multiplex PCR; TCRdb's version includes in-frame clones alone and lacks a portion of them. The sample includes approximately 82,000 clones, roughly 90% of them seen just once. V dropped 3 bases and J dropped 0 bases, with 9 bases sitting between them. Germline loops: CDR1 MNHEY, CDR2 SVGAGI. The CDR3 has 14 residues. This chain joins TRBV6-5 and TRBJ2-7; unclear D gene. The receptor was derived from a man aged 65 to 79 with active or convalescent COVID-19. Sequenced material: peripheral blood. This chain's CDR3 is CASSYRSDSYEQYF. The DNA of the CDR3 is TGTGCCAGCAGTTATCGGAGTGACTCCTACGAGCAGTACTTC.